The rows below give T cell receptor beta chains drawn from one sample of a study of cytotoxic CD8 clonotypes in ibrutinib-treated CLL. Measured with immunoSEQ multiplex PCR; TCRdb has only the in-frame clones, and not every one. The table records 65,000 to 95,000 clones, around 84% of them present only once. The sample in question was PBMCs, obtained before ibrutinib treatment. These receptors came from a human donor with chronic lymphocytic leukemia. The CDR3 runs from the conserved cysteine through the conserved F or W. The order of the fields is D gene, V gene, J gene, clone size, CDR3 protein, CDR3 DNA. D genes are given only for firm matches. Not all rows give a size; the values are once, few, many and, for expanded clones, a class.

>NA|TRBV9|TRBJ1-5|NA
CASSAGTFTASNQPQHF
TGTGCCAGCAGCGCTGGGACATTTACGGCCAGCAATCAGCCCCAGCATTTT
>TRBD1|TRBV7-6|TRBJ2-3|NA
CASSSLHGQGSPDTQYF
TGTGCCAGCAGCTCCCTTCATGGACAGGGGTCCCCAGATACGCAGTATTTT
>TRBD1|TRBV5-1|TRBJ1-4|few
CASSQDRGHEKLFF
TGCGCCAGCAGTCAGGACAGGGGGCATGAAAAACTGTTTTTT
>NA|TRBV18|TRBJ2-7|NA
CASSPRGQGSYEQYF
TGTGCCAGCTCACCTCGAGGGCAGGGGAGCTACGAGCAGTACTTC
>TRBD2|TRBV5-5|TRBJ2-2|NA
CASSLLLAGRTGELFF
TGTGCCAGCAGCTTGTTACTAGCGGGACGGACCGGGGAGCTGTTTTTT
>NA|TRBV6-1|TRBJ2-5|NA
CASSPRETQYF
TGTGCCAGCAGTCCCAGAGAGACCCAGTACTTC
>TRBD2|TRBV18|TRBJ2-7|NA
CASSPLAGEGLSYEQYF
TGTGCCAGCTCACCACTAGCGGGGGAGGGCCTTTCCTACGAGCAGTACTTC
>NA|TRBV2|TRBJ2-5|NA
CASRGQGVETQYF
TGTGCCAGCAGAGGGCAGGGTGTAGAGACCCAGTACTTC
>NA|TRBV7-9|TRBJ1-3|NA
CASSFRSGNTIYF
TGTGCCAGCAGCTTTCGCTCTGGAAACACCATATATTTT
>NA|TRBV29-1|TRBJ2-2|NA
CSVENHPGGTGELFF
TGCAGCGTTGAAAATCACCCCGGGGGCACCGGGGAGCTGTTTTTT
>TRBD1|TRBV11-3|TRBJ2-5|once
CASSPGTVEETQYF
TGTGCCAGCAGCCCTGGGACAGTAGAAGAGACCCAGTACTTC
>TRBD2|TRBV29-1|TRBJ2-1|once
CSVVPSGSPNNEQFF
TGCAGCGTTGTCCCCAGCGGGAGTCCTAATAATGAGCAGTTCTTC
>NA|TRBV28|TRBJ1-1|NA
CASSLYQGHTEAFF
TGTGCCAGCAGTTTATACCAGGGACACACTGAAGCTTTCTTT
>TRBD2|TRBV27|TRBJ2-7|NA
CASREASGSAYEQYF
TGTGCCAGCAGGGAAGCTAGCGGGTCAGCCTACGAGCAGTACTTC
>NA|TRBV28|TRBJ1-1|NA
CASSQARLEAFF
TGTGCCAGCAGTCAGGCCAGATTAGAAGCTTTCTTT
>TRBD1|TRBV5-4|TRBJ1-4|NA
CASSQRDRDRNEKLFF
TGTGCCAGCAGCCAGCGGGACCGGGACAGAAATGAAAAACTGTTTTTT
>NA|TRBV6-6|TRBJ2-1|NA
CASQNVGRHNEQFF
TGTGCCAGCCAAAATGTCGGGCGCCACAATGAGCAGTTCTTC
>TRBD1|TRBV6-5|TRBJ1-2|NA
CASSYPGGRDGYTF
TGTGCCAGCAGTTACCCAGGGGGGAGGGATGGCTACACCTTC
>NA|TRBV5-1|TRBJ2-1|NA
CASSLVGTLNEQFF
TGCGCCAGCAGCTTGGTTGGGACCCTCAATGAGCAGTTCTTC
>TRBD2|TRBV4-3|TRBJ2-3|NA
CASSSGSGAVDTQYF
TGCGCCAGCAGCTCCGGCAGCGGGGCAGTAGATACGCAGTATTTT
>TRBD2|TRBV7-2|TRBJ2-3|NA
CASSHQSSGGITDTQYF
TGTGCCAGCAGCCACCAGTCGAGCGGGGGAATCACAGATACGCAGTATTTT
>NA|TRBV5-1|TRBJ2-1|once
CASSDPSSPSSYNEQFF
TGCGCCAGCAGCGACCCTAGTTCCCCGAGCTCCTACAATGAGCAGTTCTTC
>TRBD1|TRBV4-2|TRBJ1-5|NA
CASSHRQGNNLAQPQHF
TGTGCCAGCAGCCATAGACAGGGAAATAATCTCGCTCAGCCCCAGCATTTT
>NA|TRBV30|TRBJ2-1|few
CAWARRGADNEQFF
TGTGCCTGGGCCCGTAGGGGGGCGGACAATGAGCAGTTCTTC
>NA|TRBV11-2|TRBJ1-2|NA
CASSLLAPRYTF
TGTGCCAGCAGCTTATTGGCGCCCCGCTACACCTTC
>NA|TRBV5-4|TRBJ1-2|NA
CASSGVRGYGYTF
TGTGCCAGCAGTGGAGTCAGGGGATATGGCTACACCTTC
>TRBD1|TRBV6-5|TRBJ2-2|NA
CASSSPRQGGTGELFF
TGTGCCAGCAGTTCTCCCCGACAGGGTGGGACCGGGGAGCTGTTTTTT
>NA|TRBV4-3|TRBJ2-5|NA
CASSQADWQETQYF
TGCGCCAGCAGCCAAGCCGACTGGCAAGAGACCCAGTACTTC
>NA|TRBV21-1|TRBJ2-5|NA
CASSKQGEGVKTQYF
TGTGCCAGCAGCAAACAGGGCGAGGGCGTGAAGACCCAGTACTTC
>NA|TRBV7-6|TRBJ2-7|NA
CASSPTPLSYEQYF
TGTGCCAGCAGCCCGACACCTCTCTCCTACGAGCAGTACTTC
>NA|TRBV27|TRBJ2-1|few
CASSPGSYNEQFF
TGTGCCAGCAGTCCTGGCTCCTACAATGAGCAGTTCTTC
>NA|TRBV5-1|TRBJ1-5|NA
CASSLEAGDNQPQHF
TGCGCCAGCAGCTTGGAAGCGGGAGACAATCAGCCCCAGCATTTT
>TRBD2|TRBV5-4|TRBJ2-5|NA
CASSAGTSGSREETQYF
TGTGCCAGCAGCGCAGGGACTAGCGGGAGTAGGGAGGAGACCCAGTACTTC
>NA|TRBV19|TRBJ1-3|once
CASSQGYSGNTIYF
TGTGCCAGTTCGCAGGGCTACTCTGGAAACACCATATATTTT
>NA|TRBV28|TRBJ1-2|NA
CASSLVGYTF
TGTGCCAGCAGTTTAGTAGGCTACACCTTC
>TRBD1|TRBV29-1|TRBJ2-5|NA
CSAGQGGQYF
TGCAGCGCCGGACAGGGCGGCCAGTACTTC
>NA|TRBV30|TRBJ1-1|NA
CAWSVRGNTEAFF
TGTGCCTGGAGTGTAAGGGGAAACACTGAAGCTTTCTTT
>NA|TRBV21-1|TRBJ1-5|NA
CASSKRNSNQPQHF
TGTGCCAGCAGCAAACGGAATAGCAATCAGCCCCAGCATTTT
>TRBD1|TRBV6-6|TRBJ2-2|once
CASSYPGQGGTGELFF
TGTGCCAGCAGTTACCCGGGACAGGGGGGCACCGGGGAGCTGTTTTTT
>NA|TRBV18|TRBJ1-2|once
CASSPSGNYGYTF
TGTGCCAGCTCACCGTCAGGGAACTATGGCTACACCTTC
>NA|TRBV7-3|TRBJ1-3|NA
CASSLTATGNTIYF
TGTGCCAGCAGCTTGACAGCTACTGGAAACACCATATATTTT
>TRBD1|TRBV27|TRBJ2-7|NA
CASSIRQGTRYEQYF
TGTGCCAGCAGTATTCGACAGGGAACCAGGTACGAGCAGTACTTC
>NA|TRBV6-1|TRBJ1-4|NA
CASSVQGARGRGKLFF
TGTGCCAGCAGTGTACAGGGAGCGCGGGGGCGAGGAAAACTGTTTTTT
>TRBD1|TRBV7-6|TRBJ2-7|NA
CASSLGQPYEQYF
TGTGCCAGCAGCTTGGGACAGCCCTACGAGCAGTACTTC
>TRBD2|TRBV23-1|TRBJ2-7|NA
CASRHPSGSRTYEQYF
TGCGCCAGCAGGCATCCTAGCGGGAGTAGAACCTACGAGCAGTACTTC
>TRBD1|TRBV7-9|TRBJ1-4|NA
CASSDRGGEKLFF
TGTGCCAGCAGCGACAGGGGGGGTGAAAAACTGTTTTTT
>NA|TRBV9|TRBJ2-3|NA
CASSVDWTSTDTQYF
TGTGCCAGCAGCGTTGACTGGACTAGCACAGATACGCAGTATTTT